Listed below are T cell receptor beta chains from one sample, sequenced in a study of CXCR3-negative and CXCR3-positive naive CD8 T cells. Following a re-call of the 5' RACE reads, TCRdb has one entry per CDR3 protein and lacks DNA. The sample holds around 88,000 distinct CDR3 sequences. Sequenced material: naive CXCR3+ CD8+ T cells from blood. The receptor source for this set is a human donor in good health. Some clones in this sample may be carry-over from other donors' samples. The CDR3 runs from the conserved cysteine through the conserved F or W.

J	V	CDR3
TRBJ2-7	TRBV7-8	CASSSGGSYEQYF
TRBJ1-3	TRBV29-1	CSVESDSGNTIYF
TRBJ2-7	TRBV12-2	CASRFLGTSGRPSSYEQYF
TRBJ2-5	TRBV4-1	CASSQDMDVRESQYF
TRBJ1-1	TRBV7-9	CASSPRDRGVLEAFF
TRBJ2-7	TRBV29-1	CSVPGQGAYEQYF
TRBJ2-7	TRBV7-9	CASRTIGAASGGYEQYF
TRBJ1-6	TRBV7-7	CASSLGASPLHF
TRBJ2-7	TRBV20-1	CSAPYPGQSGGAYEQYF
TRBJ2-7	TRBV7-8	CASSLLAGASSYEQYF
TRBJ2-6	TRBV20-1	CSASGDRTSGANVLTF
TRBJ2-3	TRBV6-5	CASSSPLYSGATDTQYF
TRBJ2-7	TRBV2	CASITRDPISEQYF
TRBJ1-2	TRBV7-9	CASSLVGGGYGYTF
TRBJ2-7	TRBV29-1	CSVESLGGDRYEQYF
TRBJ2-1	TRBV27	CASSVPGQGIPEQFF
TRBJ2-4	TRBV29-1	CSVGLHGTVKNIQYF
TRBJ2-2	TRBV21-1	CASSNKDRGRLSGELFF
TRBJ2-1	TRBV6-5	CASSPPLAGALLSYNEQFF
TRBJ1-4	TRBV20-1	CSARQPIATNEKLFF
TRBJ2-3	TRBV6-4	CASSSTMEGTDTQYF
TRBJ2-1	TRBV7-2	CATGLAYNEQFF
TRBJ2-3	TRBV23-1	CASSQATRCGTGAATSTDTQYF
TRBJ1-1	TRBV29-1	CSVERGAVNTEAFF
TRBJ1-4	TRBV25-1	CASSDSNVGRVGFDEKLFF
TRBJ1-3	TRBV10-3	CAISGGGRSSGNTIYF
TRBJ2-2	TRBV7-9	CASSPFSTGAGTGELFF
TRBJ2-5	TRBV13	CASSLGVGGDAGAQYF